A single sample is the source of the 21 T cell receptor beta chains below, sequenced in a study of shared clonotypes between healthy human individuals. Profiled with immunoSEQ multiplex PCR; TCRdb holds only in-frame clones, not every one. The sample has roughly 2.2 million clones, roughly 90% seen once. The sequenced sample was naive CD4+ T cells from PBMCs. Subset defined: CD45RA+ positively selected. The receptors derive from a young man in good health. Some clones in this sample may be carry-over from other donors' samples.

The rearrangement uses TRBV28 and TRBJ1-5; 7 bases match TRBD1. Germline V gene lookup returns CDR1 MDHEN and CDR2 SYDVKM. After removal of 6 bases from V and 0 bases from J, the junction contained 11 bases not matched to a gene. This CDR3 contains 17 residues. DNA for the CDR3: TGTGCCAGCAGCGCACGGGACAGCCTTTATAGCAATCAGCCCCAGCATTTT. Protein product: CASSARDSLYSNQPQHF.

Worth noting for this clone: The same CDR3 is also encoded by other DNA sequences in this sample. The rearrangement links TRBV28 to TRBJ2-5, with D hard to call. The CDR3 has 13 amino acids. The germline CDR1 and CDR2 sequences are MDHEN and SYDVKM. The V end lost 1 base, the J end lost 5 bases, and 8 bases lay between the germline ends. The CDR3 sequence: CASSLFVGETQYF. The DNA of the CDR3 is TGTGCCAGCAGTTTATTTGTCGGGGAGACCCAGTACTTC.

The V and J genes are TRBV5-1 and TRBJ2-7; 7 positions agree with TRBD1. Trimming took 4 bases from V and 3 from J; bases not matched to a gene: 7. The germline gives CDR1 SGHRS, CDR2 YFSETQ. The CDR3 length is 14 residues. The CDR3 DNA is TGCGCCAGCAGCCCCGGGACAGACTTCTACGAGCAGTACTTC. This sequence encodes CASSPGTDFYEQYF.

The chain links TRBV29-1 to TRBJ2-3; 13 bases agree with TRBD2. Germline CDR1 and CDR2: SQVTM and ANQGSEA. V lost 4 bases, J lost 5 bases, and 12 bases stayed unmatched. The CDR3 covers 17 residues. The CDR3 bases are TGCAGCGTTGTGGGACTAGCGGGATTCCAAACCTTAGATACGCAGTATTTT. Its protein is CSVVGLAGFQTLDTQYF.

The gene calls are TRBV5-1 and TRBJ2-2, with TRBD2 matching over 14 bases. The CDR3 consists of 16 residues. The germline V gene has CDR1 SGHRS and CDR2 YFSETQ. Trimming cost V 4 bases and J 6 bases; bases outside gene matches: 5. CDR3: CASSPGTSGRSGELFF. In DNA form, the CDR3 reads TGCGCCAGCAGCCCTGGGACTAGCGGGAGATCCGGGGAGCTGTTTTTT.

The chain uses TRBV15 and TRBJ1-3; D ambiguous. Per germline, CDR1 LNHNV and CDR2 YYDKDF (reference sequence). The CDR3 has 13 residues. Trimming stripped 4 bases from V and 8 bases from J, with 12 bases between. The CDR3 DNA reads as TGTGCCACCAGCACTCCCCAAGGTTACACCATATATTTT. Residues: CATSTPQGYTIYF.

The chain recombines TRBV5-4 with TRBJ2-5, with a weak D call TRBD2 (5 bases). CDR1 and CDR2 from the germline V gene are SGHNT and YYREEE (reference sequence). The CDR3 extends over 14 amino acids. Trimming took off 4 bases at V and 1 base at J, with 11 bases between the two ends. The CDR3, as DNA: TGTGCCAGCAGCCCAAAGCGGAGCCAAGAGACCCAGTACTTC. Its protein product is CASSPKRSQETQYF.

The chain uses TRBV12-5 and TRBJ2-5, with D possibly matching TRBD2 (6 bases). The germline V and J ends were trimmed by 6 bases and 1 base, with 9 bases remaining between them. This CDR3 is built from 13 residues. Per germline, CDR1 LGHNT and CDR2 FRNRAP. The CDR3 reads CASGTSSQETQYF. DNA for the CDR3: TGTGCTAGTGGAACTAGCAGCCAAGAGACCCAGTACTTC.

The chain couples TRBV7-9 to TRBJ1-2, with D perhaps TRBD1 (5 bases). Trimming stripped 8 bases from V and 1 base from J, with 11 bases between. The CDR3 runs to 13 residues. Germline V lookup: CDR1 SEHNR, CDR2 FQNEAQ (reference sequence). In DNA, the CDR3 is TGTGCCAGCTCGAGGGGCAGTAACTATGGCTACACCTTC. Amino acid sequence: CASSRGSNYGYTF.

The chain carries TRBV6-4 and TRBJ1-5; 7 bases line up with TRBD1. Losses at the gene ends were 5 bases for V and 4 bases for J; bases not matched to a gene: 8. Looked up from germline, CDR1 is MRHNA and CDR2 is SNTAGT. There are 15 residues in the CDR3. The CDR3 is CASSLYSQGNQPQHF. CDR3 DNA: TGTGCCAGCAGTCTGTACTCACAGGGGAATCAGCCCCAGCATTTT.

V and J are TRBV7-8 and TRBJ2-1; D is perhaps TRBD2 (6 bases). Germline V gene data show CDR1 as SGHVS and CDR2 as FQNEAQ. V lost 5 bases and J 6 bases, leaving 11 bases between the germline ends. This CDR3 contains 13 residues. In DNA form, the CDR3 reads TGTGCCAGCAGCCACGGACTAACCAATGAGCAGTTCTTC. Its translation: CASSHGLTNEQFF.

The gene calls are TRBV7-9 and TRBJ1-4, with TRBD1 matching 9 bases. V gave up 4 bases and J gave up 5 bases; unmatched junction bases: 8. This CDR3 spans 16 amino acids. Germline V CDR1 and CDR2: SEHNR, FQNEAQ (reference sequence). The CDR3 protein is CASSWGTGTGNEKLFF. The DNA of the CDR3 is TGTGCCAGCAGCTGGGGTACCGGGACAGGGAATGAAAAACTGTTTTTT.

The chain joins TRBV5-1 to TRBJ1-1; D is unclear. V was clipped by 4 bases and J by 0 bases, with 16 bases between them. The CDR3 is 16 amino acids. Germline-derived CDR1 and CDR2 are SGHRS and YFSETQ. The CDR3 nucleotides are TGCGCCAGCAGCCCCACGGGAACAATGATGAACACTGAAGCTTTCTTT. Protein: CASSPTGTMMNTEAFF.

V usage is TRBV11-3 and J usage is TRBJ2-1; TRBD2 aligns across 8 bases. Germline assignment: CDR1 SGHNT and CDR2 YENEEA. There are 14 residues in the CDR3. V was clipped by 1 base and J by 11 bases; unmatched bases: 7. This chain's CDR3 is CASSLVGTSGKQFF. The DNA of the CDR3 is TGTGCCAGCAGCTTAGTCGGTACTAGCGGAAAGCAGTTCTTC.

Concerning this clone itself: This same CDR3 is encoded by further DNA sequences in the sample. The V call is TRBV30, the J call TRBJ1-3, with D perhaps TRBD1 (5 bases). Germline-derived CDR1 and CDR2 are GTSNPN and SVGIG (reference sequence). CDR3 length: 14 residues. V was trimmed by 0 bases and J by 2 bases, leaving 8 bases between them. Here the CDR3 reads CAWSVAGPGNTIYF. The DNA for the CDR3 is TGTGCCTGGAGTGTAGCAGGGCCTGGAAACACCATATATTTT. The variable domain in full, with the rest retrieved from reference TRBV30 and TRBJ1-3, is SQTIHQWPATLVQPVGSPLSLECTVEGTSNPNLYWYRQAAGRGLQLLFYSVGIGQISSEVPQNLSASRPQDRQFILSSKKLLLSDSGFYLCAWSVAGPGNTIYFGEGSWLTVV.

CDR3 protein: CASKEQGRGYEQYF. The CDR3 nucleotides read TGTGCCAGCAAGGAACAGGGACGGGGCTACGAGCAGTACTTC. The V and J genes are TRBV5-5 and TRBJ2-7; D perhaps matches TRBD1 (6 bases). Trimming removed 6 bases from V and 3 bases from J, with 16 bases in between. This CDR3 contains 14 residues. Germline V gene lookup returns CDR1 SGHKS and CDR2 YYEKEE (reference sequence).

CDR3 residues: CASGGGGSGANVLTF. DNA of the CDR3: TGTGCCAGTGGAGGGGGCGGCTCTGGGGCCAACGTCCTGACTTTC. The gene calls are TRBV19 and TRBJ2-6; D might be TRBD1 (7 bases). Germline CDR1 reads LNHDA; CDR2 reads SQIVND (reference sequence). The CDR3 runs 15 residues. Trimming shortened V by 8 bases and J by 0 bases, and 11 bases separated the two germline ends.

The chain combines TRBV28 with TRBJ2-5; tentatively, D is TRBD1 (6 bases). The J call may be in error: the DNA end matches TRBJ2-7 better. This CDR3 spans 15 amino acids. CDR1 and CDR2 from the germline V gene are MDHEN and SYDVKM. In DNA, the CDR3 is TGTGCCAGCAGTTTTGGATGGCAGGGGACCTACGAGCAGTACTTC. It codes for CASSFGWQGTYEQYF.

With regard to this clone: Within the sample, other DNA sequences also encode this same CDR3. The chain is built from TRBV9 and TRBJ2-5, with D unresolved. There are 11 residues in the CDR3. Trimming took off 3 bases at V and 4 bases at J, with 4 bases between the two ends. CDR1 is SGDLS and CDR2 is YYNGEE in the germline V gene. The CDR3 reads CASSEGETQYF. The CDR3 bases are TGTGCCAGCAGCGAAGGAGAGACCCAGTACTTC.

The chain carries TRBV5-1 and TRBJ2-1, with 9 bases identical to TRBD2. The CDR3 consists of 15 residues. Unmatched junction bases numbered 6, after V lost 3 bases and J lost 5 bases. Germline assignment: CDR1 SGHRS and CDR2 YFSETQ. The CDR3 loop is CASSSPSGGNNEQFF. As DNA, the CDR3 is TGCGCCAGCAGCTCACCGAGCGGGGGGAACAATGAGCAGTTCTTC. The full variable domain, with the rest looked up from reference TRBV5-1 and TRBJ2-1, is KAGVTQTPRYLIKTRGQQVTLSCSPISGHRSVSWYQQTPGQGLQFLFEYFSETQRNKGNFPGRFSGRQFSNSRSEMNVSTLELGDSALYLCASSSPSGGNNEQFFGPGTRLTVL.

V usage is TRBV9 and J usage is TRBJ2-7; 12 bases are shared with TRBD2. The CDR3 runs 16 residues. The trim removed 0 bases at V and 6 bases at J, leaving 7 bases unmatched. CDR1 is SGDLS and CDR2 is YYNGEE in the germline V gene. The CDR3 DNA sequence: TGTGCCAGCAGCGTAGCCCTAGCGGGAGGGCCACGCGAGCAGTACTTC. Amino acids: CASSVALAGGPREQYF.